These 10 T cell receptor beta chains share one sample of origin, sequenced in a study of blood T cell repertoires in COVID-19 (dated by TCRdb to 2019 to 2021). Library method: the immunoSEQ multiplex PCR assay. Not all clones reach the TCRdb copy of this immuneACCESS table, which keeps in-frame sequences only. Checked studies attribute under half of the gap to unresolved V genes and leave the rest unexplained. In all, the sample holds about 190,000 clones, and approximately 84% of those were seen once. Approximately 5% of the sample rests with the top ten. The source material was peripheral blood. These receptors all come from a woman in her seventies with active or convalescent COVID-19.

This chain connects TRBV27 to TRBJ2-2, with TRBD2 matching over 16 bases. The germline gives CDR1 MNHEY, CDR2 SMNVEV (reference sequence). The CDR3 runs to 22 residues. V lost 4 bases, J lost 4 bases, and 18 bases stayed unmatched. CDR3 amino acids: CASSSLAAGGTSGRARTGELFF. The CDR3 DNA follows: TGTGCCAGCAGTTCCTTGGCAGCTGGGGGGACTAGCGGGAGGGCGCGCACCGGGGAGCTGTTTTTT.

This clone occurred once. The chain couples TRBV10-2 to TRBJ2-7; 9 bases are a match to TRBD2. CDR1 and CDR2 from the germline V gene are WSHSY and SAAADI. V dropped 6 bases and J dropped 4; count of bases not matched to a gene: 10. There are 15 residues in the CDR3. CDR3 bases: TGCGCCAGCAGCCCCGTTTCGGCGGGAGGGTACGAGCAGTACTTC. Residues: CASSPVSAGGYEQYF.

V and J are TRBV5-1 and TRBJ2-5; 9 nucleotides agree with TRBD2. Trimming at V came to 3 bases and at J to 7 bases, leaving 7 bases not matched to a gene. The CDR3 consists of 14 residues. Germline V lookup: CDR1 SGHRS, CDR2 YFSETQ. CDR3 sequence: CASSSSGMEGTQYF. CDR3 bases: TGCGCCAGCAGCTCTAGCGGGATGGAGGGGACCCAGTACTTC.

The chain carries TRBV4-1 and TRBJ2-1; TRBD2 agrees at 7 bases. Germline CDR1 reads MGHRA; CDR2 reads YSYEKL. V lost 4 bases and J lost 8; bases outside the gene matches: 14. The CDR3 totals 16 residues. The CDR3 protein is CASSLRLGGSVHEQFF. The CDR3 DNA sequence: TGCGCCAGCAGCCTTAGGCTGGGCGGGAGCGTTCATGAGCAGTTCTTC.

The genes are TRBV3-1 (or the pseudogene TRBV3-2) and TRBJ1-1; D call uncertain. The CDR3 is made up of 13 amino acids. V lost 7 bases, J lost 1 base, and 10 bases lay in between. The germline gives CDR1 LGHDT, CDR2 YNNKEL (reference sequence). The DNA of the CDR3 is TGTGCCAGCAAGCGGGGTGGGAACACTGAAGCTTTCTTT. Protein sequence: CASKRGGNTEAFF.

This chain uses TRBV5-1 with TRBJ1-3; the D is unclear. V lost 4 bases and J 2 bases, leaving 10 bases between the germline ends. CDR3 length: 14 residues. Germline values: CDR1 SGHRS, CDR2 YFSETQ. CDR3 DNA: TGCGCCAGCAGCGACGGGAACGCTGGAAACACCATATATTTT. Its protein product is CASSDGNAGNTIYF.

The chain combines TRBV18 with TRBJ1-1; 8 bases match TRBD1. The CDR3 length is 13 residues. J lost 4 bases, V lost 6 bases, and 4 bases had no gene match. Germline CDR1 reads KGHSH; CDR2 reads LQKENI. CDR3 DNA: TGTGCCAGCTCGGTTGACAGGGGCACTGAAGCTTTCTTT. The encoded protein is CASSVDRGTEAFF.

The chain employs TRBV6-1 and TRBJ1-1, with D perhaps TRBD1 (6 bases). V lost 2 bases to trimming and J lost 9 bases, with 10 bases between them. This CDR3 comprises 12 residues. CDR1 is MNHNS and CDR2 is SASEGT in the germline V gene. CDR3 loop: CASSELDRKAFF. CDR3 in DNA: TGTGCCAGCAGTGAACTTGACAGGAAAGCTTTCTTT.

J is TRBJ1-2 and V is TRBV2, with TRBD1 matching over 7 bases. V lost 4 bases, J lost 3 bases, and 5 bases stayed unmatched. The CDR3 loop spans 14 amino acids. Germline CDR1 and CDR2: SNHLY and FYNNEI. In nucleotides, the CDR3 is TGTGCCAGCAGTGTCGTGGACAGGTACTATGGCTACACCTTC. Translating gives CASSVVDRYYGYTF.

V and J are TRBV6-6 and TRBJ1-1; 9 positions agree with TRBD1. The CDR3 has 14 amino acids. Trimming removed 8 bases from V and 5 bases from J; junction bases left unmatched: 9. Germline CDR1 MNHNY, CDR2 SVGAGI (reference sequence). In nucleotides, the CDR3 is TGTGCCAGCCGGACAGGGGCCGACGGGACTGAAGCTTTCTTT. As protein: CASRTGADGTEAFF.